The sequence of this T cell receptor beta chain was determined in a study of OX40 agonist ivuxolimab in advanced cancers. Study overall: Patients enrolled in dose escalation were diagnosed with hepatocellular carcinoma, melanoma, renal cell or head and neck cancer.

No patient had autoimmune disease or received systemic immunosuppression. Study-level results: Compared with others, partial responders at 0.1-3.0 mg/kg displayed clonal expansion among the lowest. The investigators did not determine what antigen specificity the expanded peripheral T cells had.

Only in-frame clones appear in the TCRdb table, and some are missing; sequencing was by immunoSEQ multiplex PCR. The sample lists 50,000 to 70,000 clones; about 82% were seen once. Trimming removed 0 bases at V and 5 bases at J, with 12 bases between. Looked up from germline, CDR1 is SGHRS and CDR2 is YFSETQ. The CDR3 length is 15 residues. This clone was counted once. The antigen is not known. This sample comprised CD4+ or CD8+ T cells sorted from blood, obtained in a trial of the OX40 agonist ivuxolimab. The source is an adult with an advanced solid tumor such as melanoma, head and neck, liver or kidney cancer. The V call is TRBV5-1, the J call TRBJ2-4; D may be TRBD1 (6 bases). The CDR3 loop reads CASSLDGQTENIQYF. The CDR3 region has the DNA TGCGCCAGCAGCTTGGACGGACAGACCGAAAACATTCAGTACTTC. Full variable domain (missing parts from reference TRBV5-1 and TRBJ2-4): KAGVTQTPRYLIKTRGQQVTLSCSPISGHRSVSWYQQTPGQGLQFLFEYFSETQRNKGNFPGRFSGRQFSNSRSEMNVSTLELGDSALYLCASSLDGQTENIQYFGAGTRLSVL.